A selection of T cell receptor beta chains follows, all from one sample in a study of technical replicates of blood from a handful of donors. Libraries were prepared by immunoSEQ multiplex PCR; TCRdb keeps only in-frame clonotypes and omits some of them. The table has tens of thousands of clones, around 90% seen once. The sequenced material came from T cells isolated from PBMCs. All receptors come from a human donor in good health. The CDR3 runs from the conserved cysteine through the conserved F or W. Fields, in order: J gene, D gene, V gene, clone size, CDR3 DNA, CDR3 protein. The D gene is left open where the match is weak. Expanded clones get a size class; other rows say once, few or many, or leave the size out.

>TRBJ1-5|.|TRBV4-1|.
TGCGCCAGCAGCCAAGATGGGGTTTCCGGACAGATAAATCAGCCCCAGCATTTT
CASSQDGVSGQINQPQHF
>TRBJ2-3|.|TRBV29-1|.
TGCAGCGTTGAAGGCTACTCCACAGATACGCAGTATTTT
CSVEGYSTDTQYF
>TRBJ2-3|.|TRBV19|.
TGTGCCAGTAAGCAACAGTTAAGCACAGATACGCAGTATTTT
CASKQQLSTDTQYF
>TRBJ2-4|.|TRBV28|.
TGTGCCAGCAGTTTAGAGGGCCTTATAGCCAAAAACATTCAGTACTTC
CASSLEGLIAKNIQYF
>TRBJ2-2|TRBD2|TRBV11-1|.
TGTGCCAGCAGCCTAGCCTTTTGGGGGGGGAAGACCGGGGAGCTGTTTTTT
CASSLAFWGGKTGELFF
>TRBJ2-5|TRBD2|TRBV10-1|.
TGCGCCAGCAGTCTGTTAGCGGGAGTAGAGACCCAGTACTTC
CASSLLAGVETQYF
>TRBJ2-1|.|TRBV2|once
TGTGCCAGCGGGGAGACTACTTACAATGAGCAGTTCTTC
CASGETTYNEQFF
>TRBJ1-5|.|TRBV18|.
TGTGCCAGCTCACCCAGAACAGGGCCCGAGCCCCAGCATTTT
CASSPRTGPEPQHF
>TRBJ1-3|TRBD1|TRBV5-1|.
TGCGCCAGCAGCTCGGACAGGGCTGGAAACACCATATATTTT
CASSSDRAGNTIYF
>TRBJ1-4|.|TRBV7-2|.
TGTGCCAGCAGCTCCCAGGGTGGGGAAAAACTGTTTTTT
CASSSQGGEKLFF
>TRBJ2-5|.|TRBV6-1|.
TGTGCCAGCAGTGAACCGACAGTGTACCAAGAGACCCAGTACTTC
CASSEPTVYQETQYF
>TRBJ2-7|.|TRBV9|.
TGTGCCAGCAGCCCCCTCCCTGACAGGCCAATCGAGCAGTACTTC
CASSPLPDRPIEQYF
>TRBJ2-1|.|TRBV18|.
TGTGCCAGCTCACCAGAGTGGGTACAGGCAGCTGGACATGAGCAGTTCTTC
CASSPEWVQAAGHEQFF
>TRBJ1-3|.|TRBV4-1|.
TGCGCCAGCAGCCCCGTGGGGGGGCCCTCTGGAAACACCATATATTTT
CASSPVGGPSGNTIYF
>TRBJ2-3|TRBD2|TRBV5-4|.
TGTGCCAGCAGCCCTTCAATGGCGGGAGGGCCAGATACGCAGTATTTT
CASSPSMAGGPDTQYF
>TRBJ2-7|.|TRBV28|.
TGTGCCAGCAGTTCACAGGGTAGTTACTACGAGCAGTACTTC
CASSSQGSYYEQYF
>TRBJ2-7|TRBD1|TRBV5-4|.
TGTGCCAGCAGCCTGAGGGGGACAGGGTACTACGAGCAGTACTTC
CASSLRGTGYYEQYF
>TRBJ2-3|.|TRBV27|once
TGTGCCAGCAGCCGCATTAGTAAGAGGACTAGCACAGATACGCAGTATTTT
CASSRISKRTSTDTQYF
>TRBJ2-5|.|TRBV4-1|.
TGCGCCAGCAGCAAAGGGCCCGGGGAGACCCAGTACTTC
CASSKGPGETQYF
>TRBJ1-6|.|TRBV30|.
TGTGCCTGGAGTATCGCGCGACAGTATAATTCACCCCTCCACTTT
CAWSIARQYNSPLHF
>TRBJ2-7|.|TRBV6-6|.
TGTGCCAGCAGTGTTCTACAGGATTACCGCTACGAGCAGTACTTC
CASSVLQDYRYEQYF
>TRBJ1-2|.|TRBV9|once
TGTGCCAGCAGCCCCCGGACAGTAGAGGATGGCTACACCTTC
CASSPRTVEDGYTF
>TRBJ1-1|.|TRBV7-2|.
TGTGCCAGCAGACCGATTGACGGGTCTGAAGCTTTCTTT
CASRPIDGSEAFF
>TRBJ1-1|.|TRBV7-9|.
TGTGCCAGCAGGCCGGGGGGGAACACTGAAGCTTTCTTT
CASRPGGNTEAFF
>TRBJ2-1|TRBD2|TRBV14|.
TGTGCCAGCAGCCGCAGGAGCGGGAGGGAAGGTGAATTCTTC
CASSRRSGREGEFF
>TRBJ2-5|TRBD2|TRBV2|.
TGTGCCAGCACCCCGGGACTAGGTCCGAAGACCCAGTACTTC
CASTPGLGPKTQYF
>TRBJ1-1|TRBD1|TRBV18|.
TGTGCCAGCTCACCCGGACAGGCCAACGCGGCTTTCTTT
CASSPGQANAAFF
>TRBJ2-5|TRBD2|TRBV11-3|.
TGTGCCAGCAGCTTAGGGACTAGCAAGGCAGGGACCCAGTACTTC
CASSLGTSKAGTQYF
>TRBJ2-4|.|TRBV4-2|.
TGTGCCAGCAGCCAAGAATTGGACTCAGCCAAAAACATTCAGTACTTC
CASSQELDSAKNIQYF
>TRBJ1-1|.|TRBV7-2|.
TGTGCCAGCAGTATCTTGCTGAGGGAGTTTGACACTGAAGCTTTCTTT
CASSILLREFDTEAFF
>TRBJ1-4|TRBD1|TRBV19|.
TGTGCCAGTAGTCGACAGGGTAATGAAAAACTGTTTTTT
CASSRQGNEKLFF
>TRBJ2-3|.|TRBV14|.
TGTGCCAGCAGCCAAGACGCCCAGTTCACAGATACGCAGTATTTT
CASSQDAQFTDTQYF
>TRBJ2-5|.|TRBV27|.
TGTGCCAGCAGTTGGGGGGATCCGAGGAAGGAGACCCAGTACTTC
CASSWGDPRKETQYF
>TRBJ1-1|.|TRBV6-1|.
TGTGCCAGCAGGAGGGAGGTCGACACTGAAGCTTTCTTT
CASRREVDTEAFF
>TRBJ1-6|.|TRBV10-3|once
TGTGCCATCAGTAGAGAACAGGGAAAAGGTTCACCCCTCCACTTT
CAISREQGKGSPLHF
>TRBJ2-1|TRBD1|TRBV19|.
TGTGCCAGTAGTATGGACAGGGCACCAGAGCAGTTCTTC
CASSMDRAPEQFF
>TRBJ2-7|TRBD1|TRBV5-1|.
TGCGCCAGCAGCTTGCGGCAGGGGGCGCTTGCCTCCTCCTACGAGCAGTACTTC
CASSLRQGALASSYEQYF
>TRBJ2-1|TRBD1|TRBV6-5|.
TGTGCCAGCAGTTACCTCTCAGACAGGGGTGAGCAGTTCTTC
CASSYLSDRGEQFF
>TRBJ2-2|.|TRBV5-1|.
TGCGCCAGCAGCCGTCGACAAGAGGGAGCAACCGGGGAGCTGTTTTTT
CASSRRQEGATGELFF
>TRBJ1-1|TRBD1|TRBV27|.
TGTGCCAGCACCCGTGTTGGACAGGGTTCCCCCGAAGCTTTCTTT
CASTRVGQGSPEAFF
>TRBJ2-1|TRBD2|TRBV18|.
TGTGCCAGCTCCCCAACTAGCGGAAGCGCTAAAAAGCAGTTCTTC
CASSPTSGSAKKQFF
>TRBJ1-6|TRBD1|TRBV2|once
TGTGCCAGCCGACAGGGCAGCTCCTATAATTCACCCCTCCACTTT
CASRQGSSYNSPLHF
>TRBJ2-1|.|TRBV11-2|.
TGTGCCAGCAGCTTATCTCTCAATGAGCAGTTCTTC
CASSLSLNEQFF
>TRBJ2-5|.|TRBV11-2|once
TGTGCCAGCAGCTTACGCGAACAAGAGACCCAGTACTTC
CASSLREQETQYF
>TRBJ1-4|TRBD1|TRBV7-9|.
TGTGCCAGCAGCTCCGGACAGGACGAAAAACTGTTTTTT
CASSSGQDEKLFF
>TRBJ2-2|.|TRBV4-1|.
TGCGCCAGCAGCCCCTCGAACGGGAGGAACACCGGGGAGCTGTTTTTT
CASSPSNGRNTGELFF
>TRBJ1-4|TRBD1|TRBV5-1|.
TGCGCCAGCGCCCCGGGACAGAGAAATGAAAAACTGTTTTTT
CASAPGQRNEKLFF
>TRBJ2-2|.|TRBV28|.
TGTGCCAGCACAACACAGGGTAGGGACGGGGAGCTGTTTTTT
CASTTQGRDGELFF
>TRBJ2-1|TRBD1|TRBV28|.
TGTGCCAGCAGTCACCCCGGCGGGACAGGGAACTACAATGAGCAGTTCTTC
CASSHPGGTGNYNEQFF
>TRBJ2-2|TRBD1|TRBV6-5|.
TGTGCCAGCACCCGAGGACAGGGGGCGGTCGGGGAGCTGTTTTTT
CASTRGQGAVGELFF
>TRBJ1-2|.|TRBV19|.
TGTGCCAGTAGCCAAAGGACAGCTTTAAGGGACTATGGCTACACCTTC
CASSQRTALRDYGYTF
>TRBJ2-7|TRBD2|TRBV6-1|.
TGTGCCAGCGGGCCCGGGACTAGGACCTACGAGCAGTACTTC
CASGPGTRTYEQYF
>TRBJ2-2|.|TRBV9|once
TGTGCCAGCAGCGTAGAAATTACGAACACCGGGGAGCTGTTTTTT
CASSVEITNTGELFF
>TRBJ2-7|.|TRBV7-9|.
TGTGCCAGCAGCTACGGTCCCTTTTTTGAGCAGTACTTC
CASSYGPFFEQYF
>TRBJ2-1|TRBD1|TRBV30|.
TGTGCCTTTAAAATAGGGGCTTCACAGGGGGGTGAGCAGTTCTTC
CAFKIGASQGGEQFF